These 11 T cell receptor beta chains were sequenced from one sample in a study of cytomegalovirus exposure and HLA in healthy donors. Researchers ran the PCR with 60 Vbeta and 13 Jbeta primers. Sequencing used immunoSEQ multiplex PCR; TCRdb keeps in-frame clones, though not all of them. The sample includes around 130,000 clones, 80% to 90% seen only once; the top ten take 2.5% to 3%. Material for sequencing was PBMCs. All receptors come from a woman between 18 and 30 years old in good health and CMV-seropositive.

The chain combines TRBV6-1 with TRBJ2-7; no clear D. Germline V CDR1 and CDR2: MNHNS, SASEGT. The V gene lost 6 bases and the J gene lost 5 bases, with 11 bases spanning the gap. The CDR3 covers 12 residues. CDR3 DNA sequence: TGTGCCAGCAGCCCGACTTACGACGAGCAGTACTTC. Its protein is CASSPTYDEQYF.

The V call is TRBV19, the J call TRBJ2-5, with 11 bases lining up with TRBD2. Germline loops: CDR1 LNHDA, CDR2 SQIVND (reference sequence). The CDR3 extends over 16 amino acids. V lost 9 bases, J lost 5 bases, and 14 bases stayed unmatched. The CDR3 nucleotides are TGTGCCAGCCGTGACTCGGCTAGCGGGGGGTGGGAGACCCAGTACTTC. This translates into CASRDSASGGWETQYF.

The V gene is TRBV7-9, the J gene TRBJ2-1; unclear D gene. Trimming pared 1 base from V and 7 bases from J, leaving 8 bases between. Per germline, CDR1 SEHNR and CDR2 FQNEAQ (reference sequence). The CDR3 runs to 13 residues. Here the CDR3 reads CASSLETLNEQFF. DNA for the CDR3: TGTGCCAGCAGCTTAGAGACTTTGAATGAGCAGTTCTTC.

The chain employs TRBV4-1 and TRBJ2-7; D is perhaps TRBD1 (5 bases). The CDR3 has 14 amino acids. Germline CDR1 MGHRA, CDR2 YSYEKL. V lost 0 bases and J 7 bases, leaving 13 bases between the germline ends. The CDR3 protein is CASSQEKGVGEQYF. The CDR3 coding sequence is TGCGCCAGCAGCCAAGAGAAAGGGGTCGGGGAGCAGTACTTC.

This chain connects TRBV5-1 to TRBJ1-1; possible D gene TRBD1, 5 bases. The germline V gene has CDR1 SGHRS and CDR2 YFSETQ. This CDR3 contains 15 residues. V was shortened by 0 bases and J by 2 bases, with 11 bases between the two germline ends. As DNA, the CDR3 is TGCGCCAGCAGCTTGGCGGTGGGGCTTAACACTGAAGCTTTCTTT. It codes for CASSLAVGLNTEAFF.

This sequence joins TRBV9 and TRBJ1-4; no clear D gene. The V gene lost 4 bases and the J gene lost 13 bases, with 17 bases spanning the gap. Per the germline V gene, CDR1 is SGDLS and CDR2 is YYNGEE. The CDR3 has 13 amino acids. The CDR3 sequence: CASSRGLDTVLFF. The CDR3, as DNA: TGTGCCAGCAGCCGTGGCCTCGACACCGTACTGTTTTTT.

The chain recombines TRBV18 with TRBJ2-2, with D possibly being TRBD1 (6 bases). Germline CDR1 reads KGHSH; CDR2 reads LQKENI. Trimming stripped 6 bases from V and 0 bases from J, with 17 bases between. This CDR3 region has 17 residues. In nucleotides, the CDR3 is TGTGCCAGCTCCCCCACCAGCGACAGGACGAACACCGGGGAGCTGTTTTTT. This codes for CASSPTSDRTNTGELFF.

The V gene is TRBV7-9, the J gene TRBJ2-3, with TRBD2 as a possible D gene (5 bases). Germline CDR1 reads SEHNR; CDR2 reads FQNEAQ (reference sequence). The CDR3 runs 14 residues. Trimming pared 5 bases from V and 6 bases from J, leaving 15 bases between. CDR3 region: CASSREGSVDTQYF. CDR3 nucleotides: TGTGCCAGCAGCCGGGAAGGTAGCGTGGATACGCAGTATTTT.

The DNA of the CDR3 is TGTGCCAGCAGCCCCTTTGACAGGGCCTCGAGGGAGGCCCAGCATTTT. Encoded protein: CASSPFDRASREAQHF. The gene calls are TRBV6-6 and TRBJ1-5; 7 bases fit TRBD1. Per the germline V gene, CDR1 is MNHNY and CDR2 is SVGAGI (reference sequence). This CDR3 is built from 16 residues. Trimming cost V 6 bases and J 11 bases; bases outside gene matches: 19.

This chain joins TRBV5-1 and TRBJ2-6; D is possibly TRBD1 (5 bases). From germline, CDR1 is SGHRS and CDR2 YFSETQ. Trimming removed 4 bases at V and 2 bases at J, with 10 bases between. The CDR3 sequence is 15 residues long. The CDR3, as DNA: TGCGCCAGCAGCGTGCAGGGTACTGGGGCCAACGTCCTGACTTTC. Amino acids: CASSVQGTGANVLTF.

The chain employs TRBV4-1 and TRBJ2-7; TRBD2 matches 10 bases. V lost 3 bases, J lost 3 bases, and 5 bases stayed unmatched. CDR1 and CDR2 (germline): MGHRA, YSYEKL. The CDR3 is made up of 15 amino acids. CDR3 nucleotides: TGCGCCAGCAGCCAGGCTAGCGGGGGTCTCTACGAGCAGTACTTC. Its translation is CASSQASGGLYEQYF.